These 12 T cell receptor beta chains share one sample of origin, sequenced in a study of technical replicates of blood from a handful of donors (TCRdb year 2017). Libraries were constructed by the immunoSEQ multiplex PCR assay. TCRdb retrieved this table from immuneACCESS and kept in-frame rearrangements only. Not all clones are present; in checked studies, unresolved V genes account for under half, and no reason is known for the remainder. The sample table shows roughly 80,000 clones, and 94% are seen once. The ten largest clones take up under 0.5% of the sample. Material: T cells isolated from PBMCs. The receptors were sampled from a human donor in good health.

The chain couples TRBV6-1 to TRBJ2-1; D perhaps matches TRBD2 (5 bases). The CDR3 contains 14 residues. In germline, CDR1 is MNHNS, CDR2 SASEGT. The ends were cut back, 7 bases at V and 2 bases at J, with 12 bases in the middle. The CDR3 loop reads CASNDYRAYNEQFF. For the CDR3, the DNA is TGTGCCAGCAACGACTACAGAGCCTACAATGAGCAGTTCTTC.

The gene calls are TRBV14 and TRBJ2-1; 7 bases agree with TRBD2. Germline loops: CDR1 SGHDN, CDR2 FVKESK. The junction had 9 bases not matched to a gene; V was cut back by 1 base and J by 0 bases. The CDR3 contains 18 residues. Here the CDR3 reads CASSQGSSGRFSYNEQFF. In DNA, the CDR3 is TGTGCCAGCAGCCAAGGATCTAGCGGCCGATTCTCCTACAATGAGCAGTTCTTC.

The chain has TRBV11-3 and TRBJ1-2; 8 bases are a match to TRBD1. Per germline, CDR1 SGHNT and CDR2 YENEEA. The CDR3 is 15 amino acids. Losses at the gene ends were 1 base for V and 4 bases for J; bases not matched to a gene: 5. CDR3 in DNA: TGTGCCAGCAGCTTAGGGGCAGGGGGCAGCTATGGCTACACCTTC. This gives the protein CASSLGAGGSYGYTF.

J is TRBJ2-7 and V is TRBV6-5; 7 positions match TRBD1. Germline loops: CDR1 MNHEY, CDR2 SVGAGI. The CDR3 has 15 amino acids. Unmatched junction bases numbered 5, after V lost 3 bases and J lost 0 bases. The DNA for the CDR3 is TGTGCCAGCAGTTATCAATGGACAGGCTCCTACGAGCAGTACTTC. This translates into CASSYQWTGSYEQYF.

The chain is built from TRBV7-9 and TRBJ1-3, with unresolved D. Germline values: CDR1 SEHNR, CDR2 FQNEAQ (reference sequence). V gave up 6 bases and J gave up 0 bases, with 6 bases separating them. CDR3 length: 13 amino acids. CDR3 sequence: CASRASSGNTIYF. The DNA for the CDR3 is TGTGCCAGCAGGGCCAGCTCTGGAAACACCATATATTTT.

The chain joins TRBV9 to TRBJ1-1; a weak D match, TRBD1 (5 bases). CDR3 length equals 15 residues. Deletions cut 0 bases from V and 5 bases from J, with 14 bases between. CDR1 SGDLS and CDR2 YYNGEE come from the germline V gene. CDR3 nucleotides: TGTGCCAGCAGCGTAGATAGCGGGGGAAGGACTGAAGCTTTCTTT. Translation gives CASSVDSGGRTEAFF.

This clone was picked up one time. The chain couples TRBV7-9 to TRBJ1-1; possible D gene TRBD1, 6 bases. The CDR3 runs to 16 residues. Germline CDR1 is SEHNR and CDR2 is FQNEAQ (reference sequence). The germline V and J ends were trimmed by 1 base and 1 base, with 13 bases remaining between them. Here the CDR3 DNA reads TGTGCCAGCAGCTTAGAGGCCCAGGGGCCGAACACTGAAGCTTTCTTT. The encoded protein is CASSLEAQGPNTEAFF.

CDR3 nucleotides: TGCGCCAGCAGCCATCCCCGGGGTCACAGGGTTTGGGACACCGGGGAGCTGTTTTTT. Amino acid sequence: CASSHPRGHRVWDTGELFF. This chain joins TRBV4-3 and TRBJ2-2, with D possibly TRBD1 on 6 matching bases. Germline V CDR1 and CDR2: LGHNA, YSLEER. Trimming pared 3 bases from V and 3 bases from J, leaving 23 bases between. CDR3 length: 19 residues.

The chain carries TRBV7-2 and TRBJ2-5; 12 bases agree with TRBD2. Looked up from germline, CDR1 is SGHTA and CDR2 is FQGNSA. Losses at the gene ends were 5 bases for V and 5 bases for J; bases not matched to a gene: 6. The CDR3 spans 15 residues. The CDR3 sequence: CASSPTSGSLETQYF. The CDR3 DNA sequence: TGTGCCAGCAGCCCGACTAGCGGGAGTTTGGAGACCCAGTACTTC.

The rearrangement joins TRBV2 to TRBJ2-1; 10 bases line up with TRBD2. The ends lost 9 bases at V and 5 bases at J; junction bases unmatched: 7. Germline V lookup: CDR1 SNHLY, CDR2 FYNNEI. CDR3 length: 14 residues. CDR3 loop: CASSGTSVNNEQFF. The CDR3 nucleotides read TGTGCCAGTTCCGGGACTAGCGTTAACAATGAGCAGTTCTTC.

This sequence joins TRBV7-8 and TRBJ2-2; possibly TRBD2 for D (6 bases). Germline V lookup: CDR1 SGHVS, CDR2 FQNEAQ. The V end was cut by 1 base, the J end by 7 bases, with 13 bases between. CDR3 length equals 15 residues. The CDR3 nucleotides read TGTGCCAGCAGCTTAGACCTAAAGGAGGGCGGGGAGCTGTTTTTT. Translation gives CASSLDLKEGGELFF.

This clone has a single count. This chain's CDR3 is CASRRTGNTEAFF. Here the CDR3 DNA reads TGTGCCAGCAGGAGGACAGGGAACACTGAAGCTTTCTTT. V usage is TRBV6-1 and J usage is TRBJ1-1; 7 positions agree with TRBD1. This CDR3 has 13 residues. J lost 1 base, V lost 6 bases, and 2 bases had no gene match. Germline V lookup: CDR1 MNHNS, CDR2 SASEGT.